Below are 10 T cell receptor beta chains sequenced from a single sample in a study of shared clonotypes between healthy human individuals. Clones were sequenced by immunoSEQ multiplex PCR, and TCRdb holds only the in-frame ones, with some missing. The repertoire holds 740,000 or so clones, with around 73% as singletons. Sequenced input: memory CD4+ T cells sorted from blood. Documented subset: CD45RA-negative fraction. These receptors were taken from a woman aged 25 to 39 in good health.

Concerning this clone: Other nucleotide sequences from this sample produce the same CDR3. The CDR3 DNA sequence: TGCGCCAGCAGCGCCGGGACAGGGGCAGTCGAGCAGTACTTC. Residues: CASSAGTGAVEQYF. This rearrangement joins TRBV5-1 to TRBJ2-7, with 10 nucleotides matching TRBD1. Trimming at V came to 4 bases and at J to 6 bases, leaving 7 bases not matched to a gene. The CDR3 is 14 residues long. Germline CDR1 SGHRS, CDR2 YFSETQ. The full variable domain, in which reference TRBV5-1 and TRBJ2-7 provide the parts outside the CDR3, is KAGVTQTPRYLIKTRGQQVTLSCSPISGHRSVSWYQQTPGQGLQFLFEYFSETQRNKGNFPGRFSGRQFSNSRSEMNVSTLELGDSALYLCASSAGTGAVEQYFGPGTRLTVT.

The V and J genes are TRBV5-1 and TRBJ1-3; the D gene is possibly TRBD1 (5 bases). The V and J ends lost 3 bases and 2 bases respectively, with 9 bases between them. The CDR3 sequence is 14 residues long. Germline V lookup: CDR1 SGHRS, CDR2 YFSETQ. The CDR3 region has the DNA TGCGCCAGCAGCTGGGGGACGACTGGAAACACCATATATTTT. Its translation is CASSWGTTGNTIYF.

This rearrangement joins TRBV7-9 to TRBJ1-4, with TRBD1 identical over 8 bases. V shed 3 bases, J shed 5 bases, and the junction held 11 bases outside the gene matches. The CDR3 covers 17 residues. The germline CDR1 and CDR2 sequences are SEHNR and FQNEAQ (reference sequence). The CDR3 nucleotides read TGTGCCAGCAGCTTGGGGGACAGGTTATTCTTAAATGAAAAACTGTTTTTT. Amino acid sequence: CASSLGDRLFLNEKLFF.

The CDR3 reads CASSQEEETSGYNEQFF. The DNA for the CDR3 is TGCGCCAGCAGCCAAGAAGAGGAGACTAGCGGCTACAATGAGCAGTTCTTC. The genes are TRBV4-1 and TRBJ2-1; 9 bases fit TRBD2. The trim removed 0 bases at V and 3 bases at J, leaving 6 bases unmatched. Germline V gene lookup returns CDR1 MGHRA and CDR2 YSYEKL. This CDR3 comprises 17 residues.

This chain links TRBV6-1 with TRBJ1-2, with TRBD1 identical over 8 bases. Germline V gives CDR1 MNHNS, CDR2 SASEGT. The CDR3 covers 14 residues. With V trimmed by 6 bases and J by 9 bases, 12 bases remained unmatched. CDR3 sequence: CASRAGGGLFSYTF. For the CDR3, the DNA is TGTGCCAGCAGGGCAGGGGGCGGTTTGTTTAGCTACACCTTC.

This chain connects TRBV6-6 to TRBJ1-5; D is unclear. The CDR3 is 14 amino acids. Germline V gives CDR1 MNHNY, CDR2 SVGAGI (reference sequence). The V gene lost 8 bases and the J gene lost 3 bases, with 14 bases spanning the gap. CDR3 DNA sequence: TGTGCCAGCTCTATTGTGAGGAACAATCAGCCCCAGCATTTT. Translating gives CASSIVRNNQPQHF.

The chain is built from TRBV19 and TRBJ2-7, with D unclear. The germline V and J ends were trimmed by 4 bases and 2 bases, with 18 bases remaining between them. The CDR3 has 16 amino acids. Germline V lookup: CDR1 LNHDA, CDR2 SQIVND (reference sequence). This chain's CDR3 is CASSNGLAAGPYEQYF. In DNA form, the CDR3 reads TGTGCCAGTAGTAATGGATTGGCGGCAGGTCCCTACGAGCAGTACTTC. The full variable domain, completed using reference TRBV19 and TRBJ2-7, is DGGITQSPKYLFRKEGQNVTLSCEQNLNHDAMYWYRQDPGQGLRLIYYSQIVNDFQKGDIAEGYSVSREKKESFPLTVTSAQKNPTAFYLCASSNGLAAGPYEQYFGPGTRLTVT.

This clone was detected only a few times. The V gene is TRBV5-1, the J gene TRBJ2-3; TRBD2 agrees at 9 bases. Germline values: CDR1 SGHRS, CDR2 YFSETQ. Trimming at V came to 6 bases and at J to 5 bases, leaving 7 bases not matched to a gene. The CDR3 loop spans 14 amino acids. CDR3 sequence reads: CASKSGRMEDTQYF. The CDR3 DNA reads TGCGCCAGCAAGAGCGGGAGGATGGAAGATACGCAGTATTTT.

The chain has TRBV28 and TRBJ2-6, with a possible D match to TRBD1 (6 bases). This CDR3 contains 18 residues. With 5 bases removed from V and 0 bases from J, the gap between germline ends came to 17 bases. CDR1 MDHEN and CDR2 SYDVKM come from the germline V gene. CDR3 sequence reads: CASSPWAPQGSGANVLTF. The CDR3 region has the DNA TGTGCCAGCAGTCCCTGGGCCCCACAGGGCTCTGGGGCCAACGTCCTGACTTTC.

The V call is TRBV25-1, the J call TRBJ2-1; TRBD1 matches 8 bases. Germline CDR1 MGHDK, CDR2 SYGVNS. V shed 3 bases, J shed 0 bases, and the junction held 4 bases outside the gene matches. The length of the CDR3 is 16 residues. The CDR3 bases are TGTGCCAGCAGTGATCGACAGGGGAGCTCCTACAATGAGCAGTTCTTC. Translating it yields CASSDRQGSSYNEQFF. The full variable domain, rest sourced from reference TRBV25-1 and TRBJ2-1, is EADIYQTPRYLVIGTGKKITLECSQTMGHDKMYWYQQDPGMELHLIHYSYGVNSTEKGDLSSESTVSRIRTEHFPLTLESARPSHTSQYLCASSDRQGSSYNEQFFGPGTRLTVL.